This is a list of T cell receptor beta chains from one sample in a study of blood T cells in healthy people across ages. Via MiXCR, TCRdb re-called the 5' RACE reads, giving one row per CDR3 protein. The sample includes 1.4 million to 1.5 million distinct CDR3 sequences, approximately 40% of them seen just once. Sequenced: blood. These receptors were obtained from a woman aged 18-35 years in good health. Both conserved end residues are part of each CDR3. The D gene is left open where the match is weak. Some rows have no size entry. The others give once, few or many, or a class for an expanded clone.

CDR3 length: 16
clone size: few
D gene: TRBD1
V gene: TRBV5-1
J gene: TRBJ2-1
CDR3 DNA: TGCGCCAGCAGGACAGGGGGGGAGGGGTCCTACAATGAGCAGTTCTTC
CDR3 protein: CASRTGGEGSYNEQFF

CDR3 length: 13
clone size: NA
D gene: NA
V gene: TRBV10-3
J gene: TRBJ2-3
CDR3 DNA: TGTGCCCTGGGACCCCGAGGCACAGATACGCAGTATTTT
CDR3 protein: CALGPRGTDTQYF

CDR3 length: 14
clone size: NA
D gene: TRBD2
V gene: TRBV6-6
J gene: TRBJ2-7
CDR3 DNA: TGTGCCAGCAGTTCGGAGGGAGGGCCTTACGAGCAGTACTTC
CDR3 protein: CASSSEGGPYEQYF

CDR3 length: 15
clone size: NA
D gene: NA
V gene: TRBV15
J gene: TRBJ1-5
CDR3 DNA: TGTGCCACCAGCAGGGGGGAGCCGACTTGGTGGCCCCAGCATTTT
CDR3 protein: CATSRGEPTWWPQHF

CDR3 length: 16
clone size: NA
D gene: TRBD2
V gene: TRBV5-5
J gene: TRBJ2-5
CDR3 DNA: TGTGCCAGCAGCTTGGAGGTACTAGCGGGAGGCGAGACCCAGTACTTC
CDR3 protein: CASSLEVLAGGETQYF

CDR3 length: 17
clone size: NA
D gene: TRBD2
V gene: TRBV2
J gene: TRBJ2-7
CDR3 DNA: TGTGCCAGCCGAACCCTCGGGGGCGGGGGGAGCACCTACGAGCAGTACTTC
CDR3 protein: CASRTLGGGGSTYEQYF

CDR3 length: 13
clone size: NA
D gene: NA
V gene: TRBV20-1
J gene: TRBJ2-3
CDR3 DNA: TGCAGTGCTAAAGTGGCGGGGATGGATACGCAGTATTTT
CDR3 protein: CSAKVAGMDTQYF

CDR3 length: 15
clone size: few
D gene: TRBD1
V gene: TRBV27
J gene: TRBJ1-6
CDR3 DNA: TGTGCCAGCAGAGAGGGGGCTGCCCTTAATTCACCCCTCCACTTT
CDR3 protein: CASREGAALNSPLHF

CDR3 length: 13
clone size: few
D gene: NA
V gene: TRBV20-1
J gene: TRBJ2-2
CDR3 DNA: TGCAGTGCTAGAGCGGGCCCAAACGGGGAGCTGTTTTTT
CDR3 protein: CSARAGPNGELFF

CDR3 length: 13
clone size: NA
D gene: NA
V gene: TRBV21-1
J gene: TRBJ2-5
CDR3 DNA: TGTGCCACCGCGAGGGGGGAGAAAGAGACCCAGTACTTC
CDR3 protein: CATARGEKETQYF

CDR3 length: 14
clone size: NA
D gene: TRBD2
V gene: TRBV29-1
J gene: TRBJ2-1
CDR3 DNA: TGCAGCGCCCGCGGGGGACTCACTAACAATGAGCAGTTCTTC
CDR3 protein: CSARGGLTNNEQFF

CDR3 length: 16
clone size: NA
D gene: NA
V gene: TRBV28
J gene: TRBJ2-3
CDR3 DNA: TGTGCCAGCAGTTTCATCATCTCAGGGGCCGCAGATACGCAGTATTTT
CDR3 protein: CASSFIISGAADTQYF

CDR3 length: 15
clone size: NA
D gene: NA
V gene: TRBV7-2
J gene: TRBJ2-7
CDR3 DNA: TGTGCCAGCAGCTCGTCGGGTATTAGCTCCTACGAGCGGTACTTC
CDR3 protein: CASSSSGISSYERYF

CDR3 length: 13
clone size: NA
D gene: NA
V gene: TRBV3-1
J gene: TRBJ1-2
CDR3 DNA: TGTGCCAGCAGCCAAGAAGGGGTTAATGGCTACACCTTC
CDR3 protein: CASSQEGVNGYTF

CDR3 length: 16
clone size: NA
D gene: NA
V gene: TRBV12-5
J gene: TRBJ1-5
CDR3 DNA: TGTGCTAGTGGACTGGAGGCAGATAAGATCCGACAGCCCCAGCATTTT
CDR3 protein: CASGLEADKIRQPQHF

CDR3 length: 15
clone size: NA
D gene: NA
V gene: TRBV5-1
J gene: TRBJ1-2
CDR3 DNA: TGCGCCAGCAGCTTGCCCCGGGACGAGGACTATGGCTACACCTTC
CDR3 protein: CASSLPRDEDYGYTF

CDR3 length: 13
clone size: few
D gene: NA
V gene: TRBV12-3/TRBV12-4
J gene: TRBJ2-1
CDR3 DNA: TGTGCCAGCAGTCCCGGACTGTTCCCTGAGCAGTTCTTC
CDR3 protein: CASSPGLFPEQFF

CDR3 length: 15
clone size: few
D gene: NA
V gene: TRBV5-1
J gene: TRBJ1-4
CDR3 DNA: TGCGCCAGCAGCCCCGGACGGATCGAGAATGAAAAACTGTTTTTT
CDR3 protein: CASSPGRIENEKLFF

CDR3 length: 16
clone size: few
D gene: NA
V gene: TRBV6-5
J gene: TRBJ2-1
CDR3 DNA: TGTGCCAGCAGTACCCACCTCTCCGGGGGCCGAAATGAGCAGTTCTTC
CDR3 protein: CASSTHLSGGRNEQFF

CDR3 length: 15
clone size: NA
D gene: TRBD2
V gene: TRBV2
J gene: TRBJ2-7
CDR3 DNA: TGTGCCAGCAGCCCGTCCGGACTAGCGGGAGTCGAGCAGTACTTC
CDR3 protein: CASSPSGLAGVEQYF

CDR3 length: 13
clone size: few
D gene: TRBD1
V gene: TRBV5-1
J gene: TRBJ2-7
CDR3 DNA: TGCGCCAGCAGCTTACAACCCCGGGACAGGCAGTACTTC
CDR3 protein: CASSLQPRDRQYF

CDR3 length: 15
clone size: NA
D gene: TRBD1
V gene: TRBV27
J gene: TRBJ2-7
CDR3 DNA: TGTGCCACTACCGACACAGGGGGGTGGTCCTACGAGCAGTACTTC
CDR3 protein: CATTDTGGWSYEQYF